What follows are 10 T cell receptor beta chains derived from one specimen sequenced in a study of cytomegalovirus exposure and HLA in healthy donors. PCR was performed using 60 Vbeta and 13 Jbeta primers. Profiled with immunoSEQ multiplex PCR; TCRdb holds only in-frame clones, not every one. Here the sample spans roughly 180,000 clones, approximately 84% being singletons. Sequenced material: PBMCs. These receptors were collected from a woman between 50 and 59 years old in good health and CMV-seropositive.

The V and J genes are TRBV15 and TRBJ1-1, with a possible D match to TRBD1 (6 bases). The CDR3 has 15 residues. Germline V gene data show CDR1 as LNHNV and CDR2 as YYDKDF (reference sequence). V was clipped by 0 bases and J by 5 bases, with 13 bases between them. CDR3 amino acids: CATSRDPTGPTEAFF. CDR3 sequence (DNA): TGTGCCACCAGCAGAGATCCAACAGGGCCTACTGAAGCTTTCTTT.

In DNA form, the CDR3 reads TGTGCCAGCAGTTTCCGGACAGGGAATAATGAAAAACTGTTTTTT. It specifies CASSFRTGNNEKLFF. This rearrangement joins TRBV27 to TRBJ1-4; 8 bases line up with TRBD1. V was pared by 3 bases and J by 4 bases, with 4 bases of the junction left unmatched. In germline, CDR1 is MNHEY, CDR2 SMNVEV (reference sequence). The CDR3 extends over 15 amino acids.

Here the CDR3 reads CSVAIRGGTPNEQFF. The CDR3, as DNA: TGCAGCGTTGCTATTCGGGGAGGGACCCCCAATGAGCAGTTCTTC. J is TRBJ2-1 and V is TRBV29-1; TRBD2 aligns across 7 bases. The J segment lost 6 bases and the V segment lost 4 bases, leaving 12 bases of the junction unmatched. CDR1 and CDR2 from the germline V gene are SQVTM and ANQGSEA. This CDR3 is built from 15 residues.

The table lists this clone with a few counts. This chain connects TRBV28 to TRBJ1-4; TRBD1 is a possible D gene (5 bases). The V end lost 5 bases, the J end lost 5 bases, and 21 bases lay between the germline ends. Germline lookup yields CDR1 MDHEN and CDR2 SYDVKM. The CDR3 has 17 amino acids. The CDR3: CASSPLPPGMGNEKLFF. The CDR3 nucleotides read TGTGCCAGCAGTCCCCTCCCCCCAGGGATGGGAAATGAAAAACTGTTTTTT.

The V call is TRBV5-1, the J call TRBJ2-7; maybe TRBD2 (6 bases). Germline loops: CDR1 SGHRS, CDR2 YFSETQ. This CDR3 comprises 15 residues. V lost 4 bases, J lost 7 bases, and 21 bases lay in between. DNA for the CDR3: TGCGCCAGCAGCCCGAGCCGGGACGGGGGTAGAGAGCAGTACTTC. This gives the protein CASSPSRDGGREQYF.

Worth noting for this clone: The junction departs from germline at one end; a sequencing error may be responsible. The chain has TRBV7-7 and TRBJ2-1, with 11 bases identical to TRBD2. The CDR3 is made up of 17 amino acids. Germline CDR1 SSHAT, CDR2 FNYEAQ (reference sequence). This CDR3 is CASSPSIGSGRAHEQFF. The CDR3 DNA reads as TGTGCTAGCAGCCCTTCTATTGGTAGCGGGAGGGCCCATGAGCAGTTCTTC.

The chain links TRBV19 to TRBJ2-7; 10 bases match TRBD2. The CDR3 runs 16 residues. V was pared by 1 base and J by 3 bases, with 6 bases of the junction left unmatched. Germline CDR1 is LNHDA and CDR2 is SQIVND (reference sequence). The CDR3 spells CASSIGASGGFYEQYF. CDR3 nucleotide sequence: TGTGCCAGTAGTATAGGGGCTAGCGGGGGCTTCTACGAGCAGTACTTC.

The rearrangement links TRBV19 to TRBJ1-2, with D possibly being TRBD1 (5 bases). Per the germline V gene, CDR1 is LNHDA and CDR2 is SQIVND (reference sequence). The germline V and J ends were trimmed by 7 bases and 1 base, with 13 bases remaining between them. This CDR3 has 14 amino acids. DNA for the CDR3: TGTGCCAGTACCCTTAGGAGGGGTAACTATGGCTACACCTTC. It encodes CASTLRRGNYGYTF.

The chain carries TRBV5-1 and TRBJ2-7; TRBD1 aligns across 9 bases. Germline CDR1 is SGHRS and CDR2 is YFSETQ. The junction had 4 bases not matched to a gene; V was cut back by 2 bases and J by 4 bases. The CDR3 totals 14 residues. The CDR3 spells CASSFRDRVYEQYF. CDR3 in DNA: TGCGCCAGCAGCTTCCGGGACAGGGTATACGAGCAGTACTTC.

This clone was picked up a small number of times. This rearrangement joins TRBV30 to TRBJ2-3; D unclear. V was clipped by 3 bases and J by 0 bases, with 4 bases between them. This CDR3 is built from 12 residues. The germline CDR1 and CDR2 sequences are GTSNPN and SVGIG (reference sequence). CDR3 sequence: CAWRQSTDTQYF. The CDR3 nucleotides are TGTGCCTGGAGGCAGAGCACAGATACGCAGTATTTT.